A selection of T cell receptor beta chains follows, all from one sample in a study of read filtering for tumor transcriptome and immune sequencing. A single record per CDR3 protein comes from TCRdb applying MiXCR to the reads. Among about 86,000 distinct CDR3 sequences, around 12% were seen once, and the ten largest hold about 15%. Source material: a population of CD138-negative cells sorted from bone marrow. These receptors were obtained from a donor aged 40 or older with multiple myeloma. The CDR3 runs from the conserved cysteine through the conserved F or W.

CDR3 protein: CASSQDFMRESYEQYF
CDR3 length: 16
V gene: TRBV4-1
J gene: TRBJ2-7

CDR3 protein: CSALGSYEQYF
CDR3 length: 11
V gene: TRBV20-1
J gene: TRBJ2-7

CDR3 protein: CASRLRQGFEAFF
CDR3 length: 13
V gene: TRBV28
J gene: TRBJ1-1

CDR3 protein: CASSQIAGGRTDTQYF
CDR3 length: 16
V gene: TRBV4-2
J gene: TRBJ2-3

CDR3 protein: CASSLELAVSYNEQFF
CDR3 length: 16
V gene: TRBV5-5
J gene: TRBJ2-1

CDR3 protein: CASSQGVRDGANVLTF
CDR3 length: 16
V gene: TRBV4-1
J gene: TRBJ2-6

CDR3 protein: CASSGGNQETQYF
CDR3 length: 13
V gene: TRBV7-6
J gene: TRBJ2-5

CDR3 protein: CASSPRRGLLSEAFF
CDR3 length: 15
V gene: TRBV21-1
J gene: TRBJ1-1

CDR3 protein: CASSFIPAAGELFF
CDR3 length: 14
V gene: TRBV12-3/TRBV12-4
J gene: TRBJ2-2

CDR3 protein: CASSRGTRPEAFF
CDR3 length: 13
V gene: TRBV18
J gene: TRBJ1-1

CDR3 protein: CASAGTGNTGELFF
CDR3 length: 14
V gene: TRBV2
J gene: TRBJ2-2

CDR3 protein: CSARGQGASYEQYF
CDR3 length: 14
V gene: TRBV20-1
J gene: TRBJ2-7

CDR3 protein: CASSILTGEQFF
CDR3 length: 12
V gene: TRBV19
J gene: TRBJ2-1

CDR3 protein: CASSYDRGGIGVQYF
CDR3 length: 15
V gene: TRBV6-6
J gene: TRBJ2-7

CDR3 protein: CASSLTWTTETQYF
CDR3 length: 14
V gene: TRBV2
J gene: TRBJ2-5

CDR3 protein: CAWSASTYGYTF
CDR3 length: 12
V gene: TRBV30
J gene: TRBJ1-2

CDR3 protein: CASSSRGQGEVSEKLFF
CDR3 length: 17
V gene: TRBV7-8
J gene: TRBJ1-4

CDR3 protein: CSGGTALYEQYF
CDR3 length: 12
V gene: TRBV29-1
J gene: TRBJ2-7

CDR3 protein: CASSPGQGLGNQPQHF
CDR3 length: 16
V gene: TRBV12-3/TRBV12-4
J gene: TRBJ1-5

CDR3 protein: CASSQETQGKVEKLFF
CDR3 length: 16
V gene: TRBV4-2
J gene: TRBJ1-4

CDR3 protein: CASSLWGARGTEAFF
CDR3 length: 15
V gene: TRBV5-1
J gene: TRBJ1-1

CDR3 protein: CASSYSRTTNEQFF
CDR3 length: 14
V gene: TRBV6-2/TRBV6-3
J gene: TRBJ2-1

CDR3 protein: CASSDPLTEAFF
CDR3 length: 12
V gene: TRBV2
J gene: TRBJ1-1

CDR3 protein: CASSSLDLGRDYEQYF
CDR3 length: 16
V gene: TRBV7-9
J gene: TRBJ2-7

CDR3 protein: CAWSLNTGEMQFF
CDR3 length: 13
V gene: TRBV30
J gene: TRBJ2-1

CDR3 protein: CASSLQPRTVNTEAFF
CDR3 length: 16
V gene: TRBV6-1
J gene: TRBJ1-1

CDR3 protein: CASSARDSSYEQYF
CDR3 length: 14
V gene: TRBV9
J gene: TRBJ2-7

CDR3 protein: CASSSSDSPYEQYF
CDR3 length: 14
V gene: TRBV7-9
J gene: TRBJ2-7

CDR3 protein: CASSGRGRDTDTQYF
CDR3 length: 15
V gene: TRBV2
J gene: TRBJ2-3

CDR3 protein: CASSLDLGAGQYF
CDR3 length: 13
V gene: TRBV11-2
J gene: TRBJ2-7

CDR3 protein: CAWTLGLATRNEQFF
CDR3 length: 15
V gene: TRBV30
J gene: TRBJ2-1

CDR3 protein: CASSQTGFGETQYF
CDR3 length: 14
V gene: TRBV12-3/TRBV12-4
J gene: TRBJ2-5

CDR3 protein: CASSYWTGDEKLFF
CDR3 length: 14
V gene: TRBV6-5
J gene: TRBJ1-4

CDR3 protein: CASSLGSARLNEQFF
CDR3 length: 15
V gene: TRBV5-1
J gene: TRBJ2-1

CDR3 protein: CASNPSRDRTMSGQFF
CDR3 length: 16
V gene: TRBV5-1
J gene: TRBJ2-1

CDR3 protein: CASSQDDSYNEQFF
CDR3 length: 14
V gene: TRBV3-1
J gene: TRBJ2-1

CDR3 protein: CASSLVGGPDYEQYF
CDR3 length: 15
V gene: TRBV5-6
J gene: TRBJ2-7

CDR3 protein: CAISELEGGVYEQYF
CDR3 length: 15
V gene: TRBV10-3
J gene: TRBJ2-7

CDR3 protein: CASSLLTALYNEQFF
CDR3 length: 15
V gene: TRBV5-6
J gene: TRBJ2-1

CDR3 protein: CASSVDSPNTGELFF
CDR3 length: 15
V gene: TRBV28
J gene: TRBJ2-2

CDR3 protein: CATSRDLAGASAGELFF
CDR3 length: 17
V gene: TRBV15
J gene: TRBJ2-2

CDR3 protein: CASSIGISQPQHF
CDR3 length: 13
V gene: TRBV19
J gene: TRBJ1-5

CDR3 protein: CASSFVSGPSITDTQYF
CDR3 length: 17
V gene: TRBV5-1
J gene: TRBJ2-3

CDR3 protein: CACSYWTGNYGYTF
CDR3 length: 14
V gene: TRBV6-5
J gene: TRBJ1-2

CDR3 protein: CASGMRTMNTEAFF
CDR3 length: 14
V gene: TRBV12-3/TRBV12-4
J gene: TRBJ1-1

CDR3 protein: CSALEGTRNTEAFF
CDR3 length: 14
V gene: TRBV20-1
J gene: TRBJ1-1

CDR3 protein: CASRRPPIDRANTEAFF
CDR3 length: 17
V gene: TRBV12-3/TRBV12-4
J gene: TRBJ1-1

CDR3 protein: CASSPPALGETQYF
CDR3 length: 14
V gene: TRBV6-5
J gene: TRBJ2-5

CDR3 protein: CASSWGVTQYF
CDR3 length: 11
V gene: TRBV6-5
J gene: TRBJ2-3

CDR3 protein: CASSFGRYEQYF
CDR3 length: 12
V gene: TRBV7-9
J gene: TRBJ2-7

CDR3 protein: CAQGAGYTF
CDR3 length: 9
V gene: TRBV27
J gene: TRBJ1-2

CDR3 protein: CSVGTTSGSGDEQFF
CDR3 length: 15
V gene: TRBV29-1
J gene: TRBJ2-1

CDR3 protein: CASSSGQLTDTQYF
CDR3 length: 14
V gene: TRBV7-9
J gene: TRBJ2-3

CDR3 protein: CASSLSGLGDKNIQYF
CDR3 length: 16
V gene: TRBV7-3
J gene: TRBJ2-4